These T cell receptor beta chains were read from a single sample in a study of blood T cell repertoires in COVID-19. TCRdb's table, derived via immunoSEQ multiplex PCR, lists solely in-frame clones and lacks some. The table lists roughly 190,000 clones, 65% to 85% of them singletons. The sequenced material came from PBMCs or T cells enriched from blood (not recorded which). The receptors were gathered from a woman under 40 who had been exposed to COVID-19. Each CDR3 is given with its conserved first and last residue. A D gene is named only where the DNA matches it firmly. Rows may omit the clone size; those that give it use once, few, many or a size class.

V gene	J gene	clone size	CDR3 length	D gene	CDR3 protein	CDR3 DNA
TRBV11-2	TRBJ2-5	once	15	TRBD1	CASTLGQVGRETQYF	TGTGCCAGCACCCTTGGACAGGTTGGGCGAGAGACCCAGTACTTC
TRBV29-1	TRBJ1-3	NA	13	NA	CSVVGSLGNTIYF	TGCAGCGTTGTGGGCAGTCTTGGAAACACCATATATTTT
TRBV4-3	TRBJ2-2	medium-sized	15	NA	CASSQDEGGPGELFF	TGCGCCAGCAGCCAAGATGAAGGGGGTCCGGGGGAGCTGTTTTTT
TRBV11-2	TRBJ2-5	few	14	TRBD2	CASSRERGGETQYF	TGTGCCAGCAGCAGAGAGCGCGGGGGAGAGACCCAGTACTTC
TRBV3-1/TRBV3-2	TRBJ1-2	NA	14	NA	CASSQDQRVGGYTF	TGTGCCAGCAGCCAAGATCAGAGGGTCGGTGGCTACACCTTC
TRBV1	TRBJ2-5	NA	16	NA	CTSSQFSRTDQETQYF	TGCACCAGCAGCCAATTCTCTAGGACAGACCAAGAGACCCAGTACTTC
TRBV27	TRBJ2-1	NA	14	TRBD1	CASRPQGAVNEQFF	TGTGCCAGCAGGCCACAGGGGGCGGTCAATGAGCAGTTCTTC
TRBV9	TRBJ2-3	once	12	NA	CASSFLTDTQYF	TGTGCCAGCAGCTTCCTCACAGATACGCAGTATTTT
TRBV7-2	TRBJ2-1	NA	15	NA	CASSLVPTSLNEQFF	TGTGCCAGCAGCTTAGTACCGACTAGTTTGAATGAGCAGTTCTTC
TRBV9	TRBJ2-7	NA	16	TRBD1	CASSVGAGQGSYEQYF	TGTGCCAGCAGCGTAGGTGCGGGACAGGGGTCCTACGAGCAGTACTTC
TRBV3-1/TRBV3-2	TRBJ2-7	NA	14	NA	CASSQDLGGYEQYF	TGTGCCAGCAGCCAAGATCTAGGAGGGTACGAGCAGTACTTC
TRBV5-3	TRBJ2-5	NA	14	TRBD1	CARSPGTGEETQYF	TGTGCCAGAAGCCCCGGGACAGGGGAAGAGACCCAGTACTTC
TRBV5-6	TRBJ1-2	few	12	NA	CASSLERKGYTF	TGTGCCAGCAGCTTGGAGAGGAAGGGCTACACCTTC
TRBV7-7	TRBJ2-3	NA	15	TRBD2	CASSLAGAPTDTQYF	TGTGCTAGCAGCTTAGCGGGGGCCCCCACAGATACGCAGTATTTT
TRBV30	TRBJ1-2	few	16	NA	CAWSVAGVEGGYGYTF	TGTGCCTGGAGTGTAGCGGGGGTTGAGGGCGGCTATGGCTACACCTTC
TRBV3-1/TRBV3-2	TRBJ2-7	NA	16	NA	CASSQGFAGYSYEQYF	TGTGCCAGCAGCCAAGGTTTTGCGGGGTACTCCTACGAGCAGTACTTC
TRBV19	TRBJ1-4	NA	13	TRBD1	CASSPQGTEKLFF	TGTGCCAGTAGTCCACAGGGGACTGAAAAACTGTTTTTT
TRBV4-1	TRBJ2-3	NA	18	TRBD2	CASSHQRLAGGLTDTQYF	TGCGCCAGCAGCCATCAGCGTCTAGCGGGGGGACTCACAGATACGCAGTATTTT
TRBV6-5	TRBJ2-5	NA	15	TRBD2	CATTRLAGVVETQYF	TGTGCCACAACTCGACTAGCGGGGGTGGTGGAGACCCAGTACTTC
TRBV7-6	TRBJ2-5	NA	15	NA	CASSLGAVVAETQYF	TGTGCCAGCAGCTTAGGGGCTGTTGTGGCGGAGACCCAGTACTTC
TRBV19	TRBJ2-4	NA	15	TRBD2	CASRAGGLAKNIQYF	TGTGCCAGTAGGGCGGGGGGCTTGGCCAAAAACATTCAGTACTTC
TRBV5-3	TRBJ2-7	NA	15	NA	CARSLVAREVLEQYF	TGTGCCAGAAGCTTGGTAGCCAGGGAGGTTCTTGAGCAGTACTTC
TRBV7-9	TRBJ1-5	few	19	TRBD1	CASSFGGRDRVLGNQPQHF	TGTGCCAGCAGCTTCGGGGGAAGGGACAGGGTTTTAGGCAATCAGCCCCAGCATTTT
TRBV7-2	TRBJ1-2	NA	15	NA	CASGLADRANYGYTF	TGTGCCAGCGGTCTCGCGGACAGAGCTAACTATGGCTACACCTTC
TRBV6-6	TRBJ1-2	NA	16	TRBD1	CASSGLGTGGNYGYTF	TGTGCCAGCAGTGGACTCGGGACAGGGGGCAATTATGGCTACACCTTC
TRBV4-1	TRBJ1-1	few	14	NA	CASSPKQGNTEAFF	TGCGCCAGCAGCCCCAAGCAGGGGAATACTGAAGCTTTCTTT
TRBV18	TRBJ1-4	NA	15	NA	CASSPRPGVNEKLFF	TGTGCCAGCTCACCACGTCCGGGAGTTAATGAAAAACTGTTTTTT
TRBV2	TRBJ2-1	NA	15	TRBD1	CASSDGQGAGNEQFF	TGTGCCAGCAGTGACGGCCAGGGGGCCGGCAATGAGCAGTTCTTC
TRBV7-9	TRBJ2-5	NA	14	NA	CASSSRSPQETQYF	TGTGCCAGCAGCTCCCGTAGCCCCCAAGAGACCCAGTACTTC
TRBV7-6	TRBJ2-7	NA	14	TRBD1	CASSDIQGAHEQYF	TGTGCCAGCAGCGATATACAGGGGGCGCACGAGCAGTACTTC
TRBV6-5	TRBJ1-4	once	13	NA	CASAPVSEEKLFF	TGTGCCAGCGCTCCGGTGTCGGAGGAAAAACTGTTTTTT
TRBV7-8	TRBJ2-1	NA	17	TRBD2	CASSRGAGGNSYNEQFF	TGTGCCAGCAGCCGTGGGGCGGGGGGGAACTCCTACAATGAGCAGTTCTTC
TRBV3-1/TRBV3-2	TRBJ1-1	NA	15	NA	CASSQGWGGRTEAFF	TGTGCCAGCAGCCAAGGTTGGGGGGGTAGGACTGAAGCTTTCTTT
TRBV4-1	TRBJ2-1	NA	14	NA	CASSPMGQNDEQFF	TGCGCCAGCAGCCCAATGGGCCAAAACGATGAGCAGTTCTTC
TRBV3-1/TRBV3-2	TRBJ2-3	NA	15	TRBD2	CASSQGLAGEVTQYF	TGTGCCAGCAGCCAAGGGCTAGCGGGGGAAGTTACGCAGTATTTT
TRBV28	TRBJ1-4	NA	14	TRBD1	CACIRTGANEKLFF	TGTGCCTGCATACGGACAGGCGCTAATGAAAAACTGTTTTTT
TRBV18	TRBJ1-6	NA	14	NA	CASSPTGVDSPLHF	TGTGCCAGCTCACCAACGGGGGTAGATTCACCCCTCCACTTT
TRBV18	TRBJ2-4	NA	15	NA	CASSPLRGARDIQYF	TGTGCCAGCTCACCCCTCCGCGGCGCGAGGGACATTCAGTACTTC
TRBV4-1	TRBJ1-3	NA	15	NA	CASSQDDLSGNTIYF	TGCGCCAGCAGCCAAGATGATCTATCTGGAAACACCATATATTTT
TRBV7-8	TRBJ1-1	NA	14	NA	CASSTRQMNTEAFF	TGTGCCAGCAGCACTCGACAGATGAACACTGAAGCTTTCTTT
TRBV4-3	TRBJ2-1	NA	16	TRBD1	CASSPKPGQGTGEQFF	TGCGCCAGCAGCCCAAAACCGGGACAGGGGACGGGTGAGCAGTTCTTC